This TCR beta chain was profiled in a study of blood T cells in healthy people across ages. About this clonotype itself: Its cognate antigen is unknown.

Findings and caveats of the study: Both naive CD4+ cell counts and diversity were greater in long-lived donors than in aged donors. Investigators viewed diversity estimates from one million T cells as underestimates, the study reported.

Next came a second PCR, run for about 7 to 12 cycles, which used a sample-barcoded 5' primer along with a J-beta primer mix. A template-switch adaptor with 12 random nucleotides tagged each cDNA molecule. Samples each returned at least 3 million CDR3-containing paired-end reads. In TCRdb, the 5' RACE reads were re-called with MiXCR into one record per CDR3 protein. The table lists roughly 680,000 distinct CDR3 sequences, around 49% of them singletons. Germline V gives CDR1 DFQATT, CDR2 SNEGSKA (reference sequence). The CDR3 is made up of 15 amino acids. The ends lost 0 bases at V and 7 bases at J; junction bases unmatched: 9.

V and J are TRBV20-1 and TRBJ2-1; 7 bases line up with TRBD1. Input material: blood. This receptor was taken from a woman between 55 and 75 years old in good health. The CDR3 coding sequence is TGCAGTGCTAGAGATCTCCGACAGGGAGAAAATGAGCAGTTCTTC. Its translation is CSARDLRQGENEQFF.